This TCR beta chain comes out of a study of cytomegalovirus exposure and HLA in healthy donors. For this clone: What it binds is unknown.

Primers included in the PCR were 60 Vbeta and 13 Jbeta primers. Repertoires were generated with immunoSEQ multiplex PCR, while TCRdb's copy carries only in-frame clones and drops some. The top ten hold 2.7% of the sample, which has 200,000 to 250,000 clones, around 80% seen once. Germline CDR1 is KGHSH and CDR2 is LQKENI. V lost 6 bases and J lost 1, with 7 bases in between. The CDR3 has 13 amino acids. Points from the study as a whole: Among immune exposure information, only CMV serostatus was available. Across donors, sequencing depth was assumed by presence/absence analyses to be roughly uniform. On later analysis, the bulk of CMV-associated TCR beta chains appeared to be HLA-restricted. For most TCR beta V segments, an earlier analysis put the productive rate at about 90% or about 30% of the time.

V is TRBV18 and J is TRBJ1-5; no clear D gene. The origin of this receptor is a woman aged 60-70 years in good health and CMV-seropositive. Sequenced sample: PBMCs. The CDR3 sequence: CASSPQSNQPQHF. CDR3 coding DNA: TGTGCCAGCTCCCCCCAAAGCAATCAGCCCCAGCATTTT.